Listed below are T cell receptor beta chains from one sample, sequenced in a study of T cell repertoires in cytomegalovirus infection. MiXCR was run by TCRdb on the reads, yielding one entry per CDR3 protein. The table lists around 740,000 distinct CDR3 sequences, approximately 40% of them singletons. The sequenced material came from PBMCs. The receptors stem from a human donor in good health (CMV status not recorded). Some clones in this sample may be carry-over from other donors' samples. Each CDR3 is given with its conserved first and last residue. Each record gives: CDR3 DNA, CDR3 protein, D gene, V gene, clone size, J gene. D genes are given only for firm matches. The size field is filled for only some rows; it gives once, few, many or a size class.

TGTGCCAGCAGCTTTAGGCGCGGGGCCCTCCTCTCCTCTGGGGCCAACGTCCTGACTTTC	CASSFRRGALLSSGANVLTF	NA	TRBV5-6	NA	TRBJ2-6
TGTGCCAGTAGGACGGGGCCTAACTCCTACGAGCAGTACTTC	CASRTGPNSYEQYF	NA	TRBV19	NA	TRBJ2-7
TGCGCCAGCAGCCAAGATATCGGGACAAACCAGCCCCAGCATTTT	CASSQDIGTNQPQHF	NA	TRBV4-1	NA	TRBJ1-5
TGCAGCGGAGGCCGGGGGTCAAACAATGAGCAGTTCTTC	CSGGRGSNNEQFF	NA	TRBV29-1	NA	TRBJ2-1
TGCAGTGCTTTCCAGGGGGCCCACGAGCAGTACTTC	CSAFQGAHEQYF	TRBD1	TRBV20-1	NA	TRBJ2-7
TGTGCCAGCCGCCCGGTGGGGGCTGCGGGGGCCAACGTCCTGACTTTC	CASRPVGAAGANVLTF	NA	TRBV7-9	NA	TRBJ2-6
TGTGCCAGCAGATTCCCCGGGGGGGGTGAAAAACTGTTTTTT	CASRFPGGGEKLFF	NA	TRBV19	NA	TRBJ1-4
TGTGCCAGCAGCCCGGGACTAGCGGGAGAATTGGGCGATACGCAGTATTTT	CASSPGLAGELGDTQYF	TRBD2	TRBV6-5	NA	TRBJ2-3
TGTGCCAGCAGCTTATCCCAGGGCGCGGGCACCGGGGAGCTGTTTTTT	CASSLSQGAGTGELFF	NA	TRBV7-6	NA	TRBJ2-2
TGTGCCGGCGCCGGGACAGGTTCGAACACTGAAGCTTTCTTT	CAGAGTGSNTEAFF	TRBD1	TRBV12-3/TRBV12-4	NA	TRBJ1-1
TGTGCCATCAGTGAGCAAGGGGCGAACACCGGGGAGCTGTTTTTT	CAISEQGANTGELFF	NA	TRBV10-3	once	TRBJ2-2
TGTGCTAGTGGTTTGGTCGGACAGGGACCTGCTGAAGCTTTCTTT	CASGLVGQGPAEAFF	TRBD1	TRBV12-5	few	TRBJ1-1
TGTGCCAGCCACGCGCCGGAACAGGGGGAGCGCTACGAGCAGTACTTC	CASHAPEQGERYEQYF	TRBD1	TRBV28	few	TRBJ2-7
TGTGCCAGCAGCCAAGGACCTAGCAAAGGACTCTACGAGCAGTACTTC	CASSQGPSKGLYEQYF	NA	TRBV14	NA	TRBJ2-7
TGTGCCAGCAGTCAGATACTTCGATCGGGGCCCGATTACAATGAGCAGTTCTTC	CASSQILRSGPDYNEQFF	NA	TRBV28	few	TRBJ2-1
TGTGCCAGCAGTTTCAGTCTGGAGGGGGGAAAACTGTTTTTT	CASSFSLEGGKLFF	NA	TRBV27	few	TRBJ1-4
TGTGCCAGCAGCTTAGTTGGACAGCCTTTCGAAGAGACCCAGTACTTC	CASSLVGQPFEETQYF	NA	TRBV7-8	few	TRBJ2-5
TGTGCCAGCAGCTTAATAGGCATGAACACTGAAGCTTTCTTT	CASSLIGMNTEAFF	NA	TRBV7-6	NA	TRBJ1-1
TGTGCCAGCAGCTTAAGAAAGGACGAGCAGTACTTC	CASSLRKDEQYF	NA	TRBV7-2	many	TRBJ2-7
TGCAGTGCTAGAAAGGGCCTAGCGGGGAGGGACAATGAGCAGTTCTTC	CSARKGLAGRDNEQFF	TRBD2	TRBV20-1	few	TRBJ2-1
TGTGCCAGCACCCTTGGGGAACAGGAGGGCTACACCTTC	CASTLGEQEGYTF	NA	TRBV9	few	TRBJ1-2
TGTGCCAGCAGTCCCGGACACAGAAGAAGCAATCAGCCCCAGCATTTT	CASSPGHRRSNQPQHF	NA	TRBV28	NA	TRBJ1-5
TGTGCCAGCAGCCAAGAAGGCCAGGGGGGACACAATGAGCAGTTCTTC	CASSQEGQGGHNEQFF	NA	TRBV3-1	NA	TRBJ2-1
TGTGCCAGCAGACCGACAGGGGTCGGAACTGAAGCTTTCTTT	CASRPTGVGTEAFF	TRBD1	TRBV2	NA	TRBJ1-1
TGTGCCAGTAGTCGCAGAGGGCCAAACACTGAAGCTTTCTTT	CASSRRGPNTEAFF	NA	TRBV19	many	TRBJ1-1
TGTGCCAGCAGCCCGTCGTCAGGGATCCGGTATGGCTACACCTTC	CASSPSSGIRYGYTF	NA	TRBV7-4	NA	TRBJ1-2
TGTGCCAGCAGTTATACAGGCACAGATACGCAGTATTTT	CASSYTGTDTQYF	NA	TRBV12-3/TRBV12-4	once	TRBJ2-3
TGTGCCAGCAGCTTATCTTCAGTTATATACTTC	CASSLSSVIYF	NA	TRBV7-2	few	TRBJ2-7